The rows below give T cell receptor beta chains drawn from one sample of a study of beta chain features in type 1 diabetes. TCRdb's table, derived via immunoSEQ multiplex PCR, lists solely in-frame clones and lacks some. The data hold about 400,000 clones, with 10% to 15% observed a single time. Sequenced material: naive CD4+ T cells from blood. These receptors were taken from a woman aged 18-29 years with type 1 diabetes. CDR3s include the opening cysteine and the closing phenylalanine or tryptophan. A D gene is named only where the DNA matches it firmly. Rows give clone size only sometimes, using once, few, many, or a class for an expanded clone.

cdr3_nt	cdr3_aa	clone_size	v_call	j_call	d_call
TGTGCCAGCAGGGAACACGCAGCGGAGTATTTT	CASREHAAEYF	-	TRBV2	TRBJ2-3	-
TGTGCCAGCAGTTACGGCTCAGATGGCTACACCTTC	CASSYGSDGYTF	-	TRBV6-6	TRBJ1-2	-
TGCAGCTTCGGGGAGCCTCAAGGTTACGAGCAGTACTTC	CSFGEPQGYEQYF	-	TRBV29-1	TRBJ2-7	-
TGTGCCACCAGCAGCGGGACTAGGTACCAAGAGACCCAGTACTTC	CATSSGTRYQETQYF	-	TRBV15	TRBJ2-5	TRBD2
TGCGCCAGCACGCGGGACAGGGTGGGGTCAGATACGCAGTATTTT	CASTRDRVGSDTQYF	few	TRBV5-1	TRBJ2-3	TRBD1
TGTGCCAGCAGTAAAGCTCGCTACGAGCAGTACTTC	CASSKARYEQYF	-	TRBV6-1	TRBJ2-7	-
TGTGCCAGCAACTTAGCGGGGCGGGAAGATACGCAGTATTTT	CASNLAGREDTQYF	-	TRBV5-4	TRBJ2-3	TRBD2
TGTGCCTGGAGTGGGTCCCGGACTAGCGCCTACACCGGGGAGCTGTTTTTT	CAWSGSRTSAYTGELFF	few	TRBV30	TRBJ2-2	TRBD2
TGTGCCAGCAGACCTACAGGGAGAACTGAAGCTTTCTTT	CASRPTGRTEAFF	-	TRBV28	TRBJ1-1	-
TGTGCCAGCTCACCACCGAGCGTCGGCCACACTGAAGCTTTCTTT	CASSPPSVGHTEAFF	few	TRBV18	TRBJ1-1	-
TGTGCCTCGGCGGGGCTCAATGAGCAGTTCTTC	CASAGLNEQFF	-	TRBV7-2	TRBJ2-1	-
TGTGCCAGCAGTCCTACAGGGGACACTGAAGCTTTCTTT	CASSPTGDTEAFF	few	TRBV9	TRBJ1-1	TRBD1
TGTGCCAGCAGTTCACCCCCGGGACAGGGCTATGGCTACACCTTC	CASSSPPGQGYGYTF	-	TRBV28	TRBJ1-2	TRBD1
TGCGCCAGCAGCCAAGAGCCGGGACAGGGGGCTCTTTACTATGGCTACACCTTC	CASSQEPGQGALYYGYTF	few	TRBV4-3	TRBJ1-2	TRBD1
TGCAGCGTTGAAGACCTCCGGGGAAGCTCTGGAAACACCATATATTTT	CSVEDLRGSSGNTIYF	-	TRBV29-1	TRBJ1-3	-
TGTGCCAGCAGCTTAGCGTTAAGATTAGCGGGAGGGCCCCACGAGCAGTACTTC	CASSLALRLAGGPHEQYF	few	TRBV7-2	TRBJ2-7	TRBD2
TGTGCCGGCGGAGGACTCGGTGAGCAGTTCTTC	CAGGGLGEQFF	-	TRBV10-3	TRBJ2-1	-
TGTGCCAGCAGTTTAATCGGGAATGAGCAGTTCTTC	CASSLIGNEQFF	few	TRBV27	TRBJ2-1	-
TGTGCCAGCAGGCGGGACTCGACCTCCTACGAGCAGTACTTC	CASRRDSTSYEQYF	few	TRBV6-5	TRBJ2-7	-
TGTGCCAGCAGGGTACTCCATGAGCAGTTCTTC	CASRVLHEQFF	-	TRBV2	TRBJ2-1	-
TGTGCCAGCAGCGCGAATAGCAATCAGCCCCAGCATTTT	CASSANSNQPQHF	-	TRBV6-6	TRBJ1-5	-
TGTGCCAGCAGCTTAGATCAGAGGATTCAGTACTTC	CASSLDQRIQYF	few	TRBV11-2	TRBJ2-4	-
TGTGCCAGGCACCGGGAGAGCGAGCAGTACTTC	CARHRESEQYF	few	TRBV28	TRBJ2-7	-
TGTGCCAGCTCCCCATCACTGGGGGGTACTTACGAGCAGTACTTC	CASSPSLGGTYEQYF	-	TRBV18	TRBJ2-7	-
TGTGCCAGCAGCTTAGGCCCTAGCGGGATAGACAATGAGCAGTTCTTC	CASSLGPSGIDNEQFF	few	TRBV7-2	TRBJ2-1	TRBD2
TGTGCCAGCAGTAGAACTAGCGGGAGTCTTGAGTATTTT	CASSRTSGSLEYF	-	TRBV28	TRBJ2-3	TRBD2
TGTGCCAGCAGCTTAGTGGCGGGAGTGAACAATGAGCAGTTCTTC	CASSLVAGVNNEQFF	few	TRBV11-3	TRBJ2-1	TRBD2
TGTGCCAGCAGTCTGGAGAGGGAGACCCAGTACTTC	CASSLERETQYF	few	TRBV6-5	TRBJ2-5	-
TGTGCCAGCAGCCTCAGCACAGATACGCAGTATTTT	CASSLSTDTQYF	few	TRBV5-6	TRBJ2-3	-
TGCGCCAGCAGCTTGGGGGGGACAGGTATCTATGGCTACACCTTC	CASSLGGTGIYGYTF	few	TRBV5-1	TRBJ1-2	TRBD1
TGTGCCACCAGCTCCGGAGGGTTGGGGGAGACCCAGTACTTC	CATSSGGLGETQYF	few	TRBV10-3	TRBJ2-5	-
TGTGCCAGCAGCTTAGGAGCAACTAATGAAAAACTGTTTTTT	CASSLGATNEKLFF	few	TRBV7-8	TRBJ1-4	-
TGCAGCGTCGTTCCCGGGATTCTCCGCATGGATGAGCAGTTCTTC	CSVVPGILRMDEQFF	-	TRBV29-1	TRBJ2-1	-
TGTGCCAGCAGCTTACAGGGGGCGAAAGAAGCTTTCTTT	CASSLQGAKEAFF	-	TRBV7-9	TRBJ1-1	TRBD1
TGTGCCAGCAGCTTGGGAGTTCGGTGTGACTTC	CASSLGVRCDF	few	TRBV5-6	TRBJ2-5	-
TGTGCCAGCAGCTCATCCCGCCCAGGGCAGTTCTTC	CASSSSRPGQFF	-	TRBV7-2	TRBJ2-1	-
TGTGCCAGCAGTGACAGGGGGCAGCCCCAGCATTTT	CASSDRGQPQHF	few	TRBV25-1	TRBJ1-5	TRBD1
TGTGCCAGCAGCGGACAGTCGAACACTGAAGCTTTCTTT	CASSGQSNTEAFF	-	TRBV7-9	TRBJ1-1	-
TGTGCCAGCAGCATAGGCGGGAAGGGCGGGGAGCTGTTTTTT	CASSIGGKGGELFF	-	TRBV28	TRBJ2-2	-
TGTGCCAGCAGCTTACGGTCCGAGGCGCGGGAGACCCAGTACTTC	CASSLRSEARETQYF	-	TRBV11-2	TRBJ2-5	-
TGCGCCAGCAGCTCATATAGCGGGAGCTCCTACAATGAGCAGTTCTTC	CASSSYSGSSYNEQFF	-	TRBV5-1	TRBJ2-1	TRBD2
TGTGCCAGCAGCGTAGGCCCGGGAGGCCCCGGGGAGCTGTTTTTT	CASSVGPGGPGELFF	-	TRBV9	TRBJ2-2	TRBD2
TGTGCCAGCAGTCGACAGGGAATCTACGAGCAGTACTTC	CASSRQGIYEQYF	-	TRBV28	TRBJ2-7	TRBD1
TGTGCCAGCTCACCAGGGACAGATCTTCTACCCCAGCATTTT	CASSPGTDLLPQHF	-	TRBV18	TRBJ1-5	TRBD1
TGCGCCAGCAGCTTGGTATGGGGAGGGGAAGAGACCCAGTACTTC	CASSLVWGGEETQYF	-	TRBV5-1	TRBJ2-5	TRBD2
TGTGCCAGCAGCTTTGCGGAGAAAACCTACGAGCAGTACTTC	CASSFAEKTYEQYF	-	TRBV7-9	TRBJ2-7	-
TGTGCCAGCAGTTTAAGTGCAGGGCAAGAGACCCAGTACTTC	CASSLSAGQETQYF	-	TRBV28	TRBJ2-5	-
TGCGCCAGCAGCAAATTACAGGGTGTGAACACTGAAGCTTTCTTT	CASSKLQGVNTEAFF	few	TRBV5-1	TRBJ1-1	-
TGTGCCACCAGCAGATCCTCGGGACAGGGGGCGGCCGGGGCCAACGTCCTGACTTTC	CATSRSSGQGAAGANVLTF	few	TRBV15	TRBJ2-6	TRBD1
TGTGCCAGCTCACCTCACAGGGCAGATACGCAGTATTTT	CASSPHRADTQYF	-	TRBV18	TRBJ2-3	-
TGCAGCGTTGAGGGAGGGATTACTGAAGCTTTCTTT	CSVEGGITEAFF	-	TRBV29-1	TRBJ1-1	-